This TCR beta chain was retrieved from a study of identical twins' blood T cells. The table lists this clonotype with a few counts. Its antigen is unidentified. TCR cDNA libraries were made from RNA using a previously described, modified protocol. Using its own MiXCR run on the 5' RACE reads, TCRdb lists one record per CDR3 protein. There are hundreds of thousands of distinct CDR3 sequences in the sample; roughly 27% occur only once, and about 6% lies in the top ten. After removal of 0 bases from V and 7 bases from J, the junction contained 5 bases not matched to a gene. Germline V gives CDR1 DFQATT, CDR2 SNEGSKA (reference sequence). This CDR3 is 15 amino acids long. Overall study results and limits: Abundant TCRbeta CDR3s overlapped more between twins than with unrelated donors. Shared CDR3 clonotype counts between two donors mainly tracked the product of their cloneset sizes, twins included.

The sequence derives from a woman aged 18-55 years in good health. The specimen was PBMCs. This chain connects TRBV20-1 to TRBJ2-1; 11 bases align to TRBD2. The CDR3 spells CSAREFSGRENEQFF. For the CDR3, the DNA is TGCAGTGCTAGAGAGTTTAGCGGGAGGGAGAATGAGCAGTTCTTC.